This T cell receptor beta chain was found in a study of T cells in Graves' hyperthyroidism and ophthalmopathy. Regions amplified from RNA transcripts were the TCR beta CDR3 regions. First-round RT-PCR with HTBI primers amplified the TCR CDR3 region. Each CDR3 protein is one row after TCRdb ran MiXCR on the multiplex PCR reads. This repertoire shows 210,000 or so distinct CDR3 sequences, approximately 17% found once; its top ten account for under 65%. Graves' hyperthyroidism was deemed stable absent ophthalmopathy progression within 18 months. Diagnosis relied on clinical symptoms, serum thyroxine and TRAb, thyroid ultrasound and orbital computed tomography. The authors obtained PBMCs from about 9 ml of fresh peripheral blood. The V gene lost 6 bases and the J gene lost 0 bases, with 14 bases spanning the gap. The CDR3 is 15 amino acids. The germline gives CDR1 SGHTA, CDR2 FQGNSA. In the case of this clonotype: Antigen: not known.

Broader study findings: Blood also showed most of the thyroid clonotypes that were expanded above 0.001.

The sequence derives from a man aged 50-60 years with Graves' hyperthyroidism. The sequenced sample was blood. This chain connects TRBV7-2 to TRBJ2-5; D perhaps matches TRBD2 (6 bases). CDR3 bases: TGTGCCAGCAGGGGGCTAGCGTCTTACCAAGAGACCCAGTACTTC. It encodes CASRGLASYQETQYF. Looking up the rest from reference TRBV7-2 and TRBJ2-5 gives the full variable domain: GAGVSQSPSNKVTEKGKDVELRCDPISGHTALYWYRQSLGQGLEFLIYFQGNSAPDKSGLPSDRFSAERTGGSVSTLTIQRTQQEDSAVYLCASRGLASYQETQYFGPGTRLLVL.